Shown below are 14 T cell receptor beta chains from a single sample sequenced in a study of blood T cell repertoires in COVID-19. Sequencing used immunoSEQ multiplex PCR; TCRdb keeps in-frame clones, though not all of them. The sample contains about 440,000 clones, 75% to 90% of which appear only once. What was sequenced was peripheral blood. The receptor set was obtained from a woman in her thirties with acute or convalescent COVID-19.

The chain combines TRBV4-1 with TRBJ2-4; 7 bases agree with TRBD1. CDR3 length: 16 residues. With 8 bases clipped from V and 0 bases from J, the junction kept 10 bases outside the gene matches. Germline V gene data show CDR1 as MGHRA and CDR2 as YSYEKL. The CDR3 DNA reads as TGCGCCAGCGGAGTCGGAAGGGGGCTAGCCAAAAACATTCAGTACTTC. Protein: CASGVGRGLAKNIQYF.

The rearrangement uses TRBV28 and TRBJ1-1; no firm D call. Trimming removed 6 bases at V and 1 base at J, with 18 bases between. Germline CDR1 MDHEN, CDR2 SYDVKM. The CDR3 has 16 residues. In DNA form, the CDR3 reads TGTGCCAGCAGCTTAGACTACCTCAATAGGAACACTGAAGCTTTCTTT. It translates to CASSLDYLNRNTEAFF.

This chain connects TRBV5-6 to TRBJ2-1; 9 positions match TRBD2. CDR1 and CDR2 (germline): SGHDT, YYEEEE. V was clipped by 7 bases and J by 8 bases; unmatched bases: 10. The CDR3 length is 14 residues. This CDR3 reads CASGPGAGGYEQFF. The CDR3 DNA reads TGTGCCAGCGGCCCGGGTGCGGGGGGGTATGAGCAGTTCTTC.

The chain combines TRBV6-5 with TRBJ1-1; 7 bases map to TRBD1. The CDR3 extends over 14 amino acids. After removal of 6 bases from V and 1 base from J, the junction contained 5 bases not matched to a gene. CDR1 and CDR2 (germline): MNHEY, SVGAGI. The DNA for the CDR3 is TGTGCCAGCAGATCTCGACAGGGGAACACTGAAGCTTTCTTT. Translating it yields CASRSRQGNTEAFF.

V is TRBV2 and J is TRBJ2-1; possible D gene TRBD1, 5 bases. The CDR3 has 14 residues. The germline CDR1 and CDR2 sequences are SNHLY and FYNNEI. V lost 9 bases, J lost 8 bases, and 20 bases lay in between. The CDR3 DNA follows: TGTGCCAGTTCCTACAGTCAGGGTGGTGATGAGCAGTTCTTC. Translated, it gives CASSYSQGGDEQFF.

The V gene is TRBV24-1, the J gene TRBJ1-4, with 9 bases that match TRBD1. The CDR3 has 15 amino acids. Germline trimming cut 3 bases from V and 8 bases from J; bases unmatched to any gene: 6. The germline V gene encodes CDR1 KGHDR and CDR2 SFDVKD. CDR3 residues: CATSDARDREEKLFF. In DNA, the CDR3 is TGTGCCACCAGTGATGCCCGGGACAGGGAAGAAAAACTGTTTTTT.

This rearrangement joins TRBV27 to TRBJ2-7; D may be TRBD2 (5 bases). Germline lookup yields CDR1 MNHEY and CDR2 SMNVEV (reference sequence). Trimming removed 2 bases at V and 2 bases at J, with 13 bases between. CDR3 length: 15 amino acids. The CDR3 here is CASSLGRTSPYEQYF. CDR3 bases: TGTGCCAGCAGTTTAGGACGGACTTCACCCTACGAGCAGTACTTC.

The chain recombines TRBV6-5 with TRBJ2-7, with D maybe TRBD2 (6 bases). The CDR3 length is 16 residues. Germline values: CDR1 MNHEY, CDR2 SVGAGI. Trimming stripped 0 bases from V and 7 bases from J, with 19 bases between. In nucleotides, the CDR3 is TGTGCCAGCAGTTACTCCACGATTGGAGGGAGGCGAGAGCAGTACTTC. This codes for CASSYSTIGGRREQYF.

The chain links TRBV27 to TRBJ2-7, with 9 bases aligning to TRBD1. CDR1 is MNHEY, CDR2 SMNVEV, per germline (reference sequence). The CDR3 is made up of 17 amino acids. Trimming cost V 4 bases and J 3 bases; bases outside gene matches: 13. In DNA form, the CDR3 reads TGTGCCAGCAGTTCCGTCATCGGTAGGACAGGGGACTACGAGCAGTACTTC. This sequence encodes CASSSVIGRTGDYEQYF.

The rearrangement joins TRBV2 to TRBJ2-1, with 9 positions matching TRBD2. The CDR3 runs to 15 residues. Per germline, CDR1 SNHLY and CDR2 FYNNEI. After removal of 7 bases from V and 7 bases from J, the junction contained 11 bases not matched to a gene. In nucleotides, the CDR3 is TGTGCCAGCACCCTGCTAGCGGGGAGAGGGAATGAGCAGTTCTTC. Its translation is CASTLLAGRGNEQFF.

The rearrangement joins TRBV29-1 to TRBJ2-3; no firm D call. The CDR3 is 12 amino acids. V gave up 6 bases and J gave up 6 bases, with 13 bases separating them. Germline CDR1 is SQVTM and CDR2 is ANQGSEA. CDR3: CSVDPTQDTQYF. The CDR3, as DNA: TGCAGCGTCGATCCCACACAGGATACGCAGTATTTT.

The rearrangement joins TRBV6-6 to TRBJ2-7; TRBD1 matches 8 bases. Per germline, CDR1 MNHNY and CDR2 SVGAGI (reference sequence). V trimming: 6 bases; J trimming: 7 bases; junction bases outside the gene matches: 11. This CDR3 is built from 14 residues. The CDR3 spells CASRTGTGGLEQYF. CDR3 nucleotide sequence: TGTGCCAGCAGGACCGGGACAGGAGGATTAGAGCAGTACTTC.

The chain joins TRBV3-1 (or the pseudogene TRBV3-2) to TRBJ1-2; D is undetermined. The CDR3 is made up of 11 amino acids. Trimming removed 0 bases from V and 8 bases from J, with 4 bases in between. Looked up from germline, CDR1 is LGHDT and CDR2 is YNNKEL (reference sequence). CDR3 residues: CASSQERGYTF. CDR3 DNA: TGTGCCAGCAGCCAAGAACGGGGCTACACCTTC.

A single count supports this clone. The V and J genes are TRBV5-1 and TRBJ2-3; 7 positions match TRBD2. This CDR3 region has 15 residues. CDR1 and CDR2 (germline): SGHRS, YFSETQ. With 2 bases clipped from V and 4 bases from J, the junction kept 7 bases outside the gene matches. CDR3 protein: CASSFTGGWADTQYF. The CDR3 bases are TGCGCCAGCAGCTTCACGGGGGGTTGGGCAGATACGCAGTATTTT.